This T cell receptor (beta chain) emerged from a study of blood T cell repertoires in COVID-19 (dated by TCRdb to 2020 to 2022). For the wider study: The collaborator samples originated in the United States, Italy and Spain and spanned the acute and convalescent phases of COVID-19. Samples came from the ongoing ImmuneRACE study (first 160 participants) plus 1,254 subjects from 6 global collaborators. Deeply sampled blood TCRbeta repertoires from subjects exposed to, actively infected with, or recovered from COVID-19 were included in the dataset. The prospective study material was composed of cDNA or gDNA derived from T cells, B-cell-depleted T cells, or PBMCs. Sample metadata almost always included a de-identified subject ID, COVID-19 status, age in years and sex. Where available, HLA class I and class II types were taken from metadata supplied by the sample provider and were not determined by assay-based typing. The repertoires were made available in a free public database intended to serve as a resource for research on the immune response to SARS-CoV-2.

The CDR3 holds 15 amino acids from the cysteine to the phenylalanine. CDR3 DNA is the only sequence kept; it has 45 bases, read in frame from the first base. The germline V gene yields LGHNT for CDR1 and FRNRAP for CDR2. Trimmed from V: 1 base; trimmed from J: 6 bases; junction bases lacking a gene match: 4. TCRbeta CDR3 regions were amplified from genomic DNA using the immunoSEQ Assay, a bias-controlled multiplex PCR. Concerning the study's data processing: The number of nucleated cells in each sample was estimated from the amplification of reference gene primers within the assay. To quantify the absolute abundance of each unique TCRbeta CDR3 rearrangement, sequence reads were collapsed and filtered. For each sample, productive Simpson clonality was calculated as the square root of Simpson's diversity index over productive rearrangements. The table was pulled from immuneACCESS by TCRdb, which kept in-frame rearrangements only. Such tables lose some clones; where checked, under half of the loss comes from unresolved V genes, and the rest has no known cause. D and trimming come from the DNA, and the V and J calls and clone size come from that table. The table for this sample lists a few hundred thousand clones; roughly nine tenths of them were counted only once. The biggest ten clones account for 6.2% of the sample.

Each collaborating institution followed its own protocols to collect whole blood in K2EDTA tubes. Collaborator samples were shipped for TCRbeta analysis as frozen whole blood, isolated PBMCs, or DNA extracted from either sample type. What the study reported, not specific to this receptor: How much clinical and demographic metadata was included differed by source and by participant, and the metadata was provided uncurated.

In its sample, this clone was seen once. Its antigen specificity is not known. Per-nucleotide qualities are absent, and no much larger clonotype sits a single base away. The TCR sequence derives from a man between 60 and 75 years old with acute or convalescent COVID-19. The specimen sequenced was peripheral blood. The chain uses TRBV12-5 and TRBJ2-1; 9 of the junction bases match TRBD1. The CDR3 here reads CASGLAGTGLNEQFF. The base sequence is TGTGCTAGTGGTTTGGCCGGGACAGGGCTCAATGAGCAGTTCTTC.